This TCR beta chain was identified during a study of blood T cell repertoires in COVID-19. About the study: Material from acute and convalescent COVID-19 was sourced from the United States, Italy and Spain. The cDNA or gDNA used as material had been derived from T cells, B-cell-depleted T cells, or PBMCs.

The CDR3 contains 15 residues. Germline V lookup: CDR1 KGHSH, CDR2 LQKENI. Trimming at V came to 0 bases and at J to 5 bases, leaving 2 bases not matched to a gene. The assay was immunoSEQ multiplex PCR, and TCRdb's table has in-frame clones only and misses some. Of around 40,000 clones in the sample, around 90% were seen once. This receptor was obtained from a woman older than 75 with acute or convalescent COVID-19. The sequenced material came from peripheral blood. V gene TRBV18 combines with J gene TRBJ1-4; 8 bases match TRBD1. This CDR3 is CASSPPNRGNEKLFF. The CDR3 bases are TGTGCCAGCTCACCACCGAACAGGGGGAATGAAAAACTGTTTTTT.